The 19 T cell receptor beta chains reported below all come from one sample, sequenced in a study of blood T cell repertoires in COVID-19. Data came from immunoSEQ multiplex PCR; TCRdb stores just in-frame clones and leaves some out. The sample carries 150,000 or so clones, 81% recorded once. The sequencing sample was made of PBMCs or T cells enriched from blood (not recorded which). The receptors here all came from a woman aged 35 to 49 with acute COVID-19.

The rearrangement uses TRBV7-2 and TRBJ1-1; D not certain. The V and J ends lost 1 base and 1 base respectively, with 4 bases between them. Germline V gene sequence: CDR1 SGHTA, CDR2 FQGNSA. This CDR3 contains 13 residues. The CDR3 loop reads CASSLGANTEAFF. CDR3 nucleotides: TGTGCCAGCAGCTTAGGGGCGAACACTGAAGCTTTCTTT.

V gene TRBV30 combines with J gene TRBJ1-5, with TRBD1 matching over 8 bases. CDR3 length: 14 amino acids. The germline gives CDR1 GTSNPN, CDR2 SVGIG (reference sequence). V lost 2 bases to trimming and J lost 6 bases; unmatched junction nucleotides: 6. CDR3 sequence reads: CAWSSGGEAQPQHF. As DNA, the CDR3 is TGTGCCTGGAGTTCAGGGGGCGAAGCTCAGCCCCAGCATTTT.

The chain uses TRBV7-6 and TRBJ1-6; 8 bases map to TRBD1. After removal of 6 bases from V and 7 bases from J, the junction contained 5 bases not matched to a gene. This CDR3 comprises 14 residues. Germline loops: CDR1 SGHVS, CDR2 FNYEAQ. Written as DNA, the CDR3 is TGTGCCAGCAGACCGACAGGGGTCAATTCACCCCTCCACTTT. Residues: CASRPTGVNSPLHF.

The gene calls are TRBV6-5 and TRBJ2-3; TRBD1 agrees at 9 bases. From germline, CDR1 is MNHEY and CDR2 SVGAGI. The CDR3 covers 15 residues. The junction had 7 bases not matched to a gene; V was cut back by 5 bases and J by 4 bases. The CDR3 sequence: CASSPRTGEADTQYF. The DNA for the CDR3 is TGTGCCAGCAGTCCCAGGACAGGGGAAGCAGATACGCAGTATTTT.

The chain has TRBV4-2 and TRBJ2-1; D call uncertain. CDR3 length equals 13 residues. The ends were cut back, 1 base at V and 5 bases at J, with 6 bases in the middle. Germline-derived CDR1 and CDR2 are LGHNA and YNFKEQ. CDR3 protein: CASSQAPHNEQFF. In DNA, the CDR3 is TGTGCCAGCAGCCAAGCTCCCCACAATGAGCAGTTCTTC.

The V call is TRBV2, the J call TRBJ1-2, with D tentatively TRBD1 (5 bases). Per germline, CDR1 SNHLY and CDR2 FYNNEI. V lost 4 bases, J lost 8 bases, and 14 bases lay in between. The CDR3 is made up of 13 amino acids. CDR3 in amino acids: CASSAKLGGGYTF. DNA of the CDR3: TGTGCCAGCAGTGCCAAGCTCGGGGGGGGCTACACCTTC.

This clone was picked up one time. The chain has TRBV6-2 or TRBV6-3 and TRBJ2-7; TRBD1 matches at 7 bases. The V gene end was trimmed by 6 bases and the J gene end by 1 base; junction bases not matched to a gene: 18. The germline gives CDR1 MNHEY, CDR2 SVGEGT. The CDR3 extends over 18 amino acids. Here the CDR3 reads CASSFEQTGTVKSYEQYF. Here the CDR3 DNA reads TGTGCCAGCAGCTTTGAGCAAACCGGGACAGTTAAATCCTACGAGCAGTACTTC.

Here the CDR3 DNA reads TGCGCCAGCAGCTTGGAGGGGCCCCAGCCCCAGCATTTT. Residues: CASSLEGPQPQHF. V and J are TRBV5-1 and TRBJ1-5; maybe TRBD1 (5 bases). This CDR3 region has 13 residues. V lost 0 bases and J lost 7, with 8 bases in between. Germline V CDR1 and CDR2: SGHRS, YFSETQ.

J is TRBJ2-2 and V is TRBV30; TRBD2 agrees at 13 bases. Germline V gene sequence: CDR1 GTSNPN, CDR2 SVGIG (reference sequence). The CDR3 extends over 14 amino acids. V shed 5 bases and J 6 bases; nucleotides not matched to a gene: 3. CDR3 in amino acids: CAWGGLAGPGELFF. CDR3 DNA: TGTGCCTGGGGGGGACTAGCGGGACCCGGGGAGCTGTTTTTT.

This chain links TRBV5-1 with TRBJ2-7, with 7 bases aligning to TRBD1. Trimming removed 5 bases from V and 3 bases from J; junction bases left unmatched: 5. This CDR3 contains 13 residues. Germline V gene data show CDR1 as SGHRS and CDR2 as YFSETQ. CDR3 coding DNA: TGCGCCAGCAGAAACCGGGACAGCTACGAGCAGTACGTC. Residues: CASRNRDSYEQYV.

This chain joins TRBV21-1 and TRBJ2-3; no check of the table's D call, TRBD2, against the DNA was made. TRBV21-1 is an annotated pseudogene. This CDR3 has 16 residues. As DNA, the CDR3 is TGTGCCAGCAGCAAAGAACTAGCGAGGCGGGCAGATACGCAGTATTTT. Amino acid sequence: CASSKELARRADTQYF.

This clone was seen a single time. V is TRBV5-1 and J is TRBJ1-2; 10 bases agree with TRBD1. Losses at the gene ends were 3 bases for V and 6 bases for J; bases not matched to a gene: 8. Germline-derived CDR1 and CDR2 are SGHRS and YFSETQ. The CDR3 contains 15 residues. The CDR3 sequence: CASSWFGTGEDGYTF. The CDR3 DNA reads TGCGCCAGCAGCTGGTTCGGGACAGGGGAGGATGGCTACACCTTC.

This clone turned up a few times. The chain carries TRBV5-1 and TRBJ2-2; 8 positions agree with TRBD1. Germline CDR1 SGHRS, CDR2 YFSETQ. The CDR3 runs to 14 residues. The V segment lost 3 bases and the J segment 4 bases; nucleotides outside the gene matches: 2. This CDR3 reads CASSSQGATGELFF. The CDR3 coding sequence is TGCGCCAGCAGCTCGCAGGGGGCCACCGGGGAGCTGTTTTTT.

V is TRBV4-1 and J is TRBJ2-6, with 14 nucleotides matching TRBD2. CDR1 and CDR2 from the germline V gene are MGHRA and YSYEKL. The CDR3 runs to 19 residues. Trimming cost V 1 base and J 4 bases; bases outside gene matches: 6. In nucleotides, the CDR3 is TGCGCCAGCAGCCAAGGGACTAGCGGGAGGCTAACGGGGGCCAACGTCCTGACTTTC. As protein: CASSQGTSGRLTGANVLTF.

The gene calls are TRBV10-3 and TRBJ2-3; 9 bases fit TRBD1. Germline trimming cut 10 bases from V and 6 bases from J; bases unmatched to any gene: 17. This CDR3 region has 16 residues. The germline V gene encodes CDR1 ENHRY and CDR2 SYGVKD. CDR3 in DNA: TGTGCCAGCGCCAGGGGGGGACAGGGCTCTGGGGATACGCAGTATTTT. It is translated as CASARGGQGSGDTQYF.

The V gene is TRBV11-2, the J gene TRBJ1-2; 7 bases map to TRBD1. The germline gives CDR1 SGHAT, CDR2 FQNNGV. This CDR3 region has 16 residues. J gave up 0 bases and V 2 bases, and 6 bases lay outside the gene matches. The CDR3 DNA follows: TGTGCCAGCAGCTTATTAGGGGGCATAGCTAACTATGGCTACACCTTC. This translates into CASSLLGGIANYGYTF.

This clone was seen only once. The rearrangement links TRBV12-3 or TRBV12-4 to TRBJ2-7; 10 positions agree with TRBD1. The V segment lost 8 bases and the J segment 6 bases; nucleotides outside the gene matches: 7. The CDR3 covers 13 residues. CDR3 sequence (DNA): TGTGCCAGCGGGGGACAGGGGTCACGCGAGCAGTACTTC. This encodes CASGGQGSREQYF.

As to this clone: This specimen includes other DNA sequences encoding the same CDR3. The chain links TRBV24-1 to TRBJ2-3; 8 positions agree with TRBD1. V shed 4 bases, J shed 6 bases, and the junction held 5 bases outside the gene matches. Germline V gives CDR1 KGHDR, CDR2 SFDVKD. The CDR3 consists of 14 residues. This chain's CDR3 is CATSDPTGVDTQYF. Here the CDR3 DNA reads TGTGCCACCAGTGACCCGACAGGGGTGGATACGCAGTATTTT.

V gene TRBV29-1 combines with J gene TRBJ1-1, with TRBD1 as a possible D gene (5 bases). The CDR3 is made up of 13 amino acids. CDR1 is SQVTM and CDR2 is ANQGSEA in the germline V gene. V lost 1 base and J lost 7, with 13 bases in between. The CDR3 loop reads CSVEGGPGGEAFF. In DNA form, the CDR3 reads TGCAGCGTTGAAGGGGGCCCGGGGGGTGAAGCTTTCTTT.